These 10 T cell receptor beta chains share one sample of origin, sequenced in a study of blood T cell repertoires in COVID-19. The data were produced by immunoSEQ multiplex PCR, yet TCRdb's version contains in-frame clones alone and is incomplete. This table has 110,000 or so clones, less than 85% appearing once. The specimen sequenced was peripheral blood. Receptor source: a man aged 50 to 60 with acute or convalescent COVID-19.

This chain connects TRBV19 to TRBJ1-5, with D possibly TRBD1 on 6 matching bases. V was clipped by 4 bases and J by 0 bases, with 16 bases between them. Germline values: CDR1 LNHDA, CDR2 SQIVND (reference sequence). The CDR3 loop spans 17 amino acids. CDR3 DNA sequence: TGTGCCAGTAGTACGACGACAGGCCTTTATAGCAATCAGCCCCAGCATTTT. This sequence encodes CASSTTTGLYSNQPQHF.

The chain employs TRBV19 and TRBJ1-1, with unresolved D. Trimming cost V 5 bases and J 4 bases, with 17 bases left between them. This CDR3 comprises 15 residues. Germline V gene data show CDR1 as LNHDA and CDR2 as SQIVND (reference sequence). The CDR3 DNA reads TGTGCCAGTAGTTCCCTGTCCTCTGGCGGCACTGAAGCTTTCTTT. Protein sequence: CASSSLSSGGTEAFF.

CDR3 sequence reads: CASSLATGHISGANVLTF. In DNA form, the CDR3 reads TGCGCCAGCAGCTTGGCCACGGGACATATCTCTGGGGCCAACGTCCTGACTTTC. The chain employs TRBV5-1 and TRBJ2-6, with D possibly matching TRBD1 (6 bases). Trimming took off 0 bases at V and 0 bases at J, with 13 bases between the two ends. This CDR3 has 18 amino acids. Germline lookup yields CDR1 SGHRS and CDR2 YFSETQ.

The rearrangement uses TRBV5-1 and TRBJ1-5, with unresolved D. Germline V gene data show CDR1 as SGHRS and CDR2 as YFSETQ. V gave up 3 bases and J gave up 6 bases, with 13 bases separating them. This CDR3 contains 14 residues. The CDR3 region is CASSWTGRGQPQHF. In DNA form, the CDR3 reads TGCGCCAGCAGCTGGACCGGTCGGGGTCAGCCCCAGCATTTT.

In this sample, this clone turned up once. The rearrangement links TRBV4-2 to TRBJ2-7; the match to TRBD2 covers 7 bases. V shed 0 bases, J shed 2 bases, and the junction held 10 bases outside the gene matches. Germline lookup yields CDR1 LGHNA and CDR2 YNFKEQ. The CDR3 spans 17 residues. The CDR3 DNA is TGTGCCAGCAGCCAAGATATGGCAAGCGGGGCCGCCTACGAGCAGTACTTC. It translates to CASSQDMASGAAYEQYF.

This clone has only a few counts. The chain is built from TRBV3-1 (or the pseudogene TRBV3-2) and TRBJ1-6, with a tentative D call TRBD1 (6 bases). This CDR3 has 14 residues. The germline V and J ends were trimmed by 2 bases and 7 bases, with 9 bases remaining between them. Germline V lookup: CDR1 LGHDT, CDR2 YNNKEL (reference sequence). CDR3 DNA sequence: TGTGCCAGCAGCCAACGACAGGAAAATTCACCCCTCCACTTT. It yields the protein CASSQRQENSPLHF.

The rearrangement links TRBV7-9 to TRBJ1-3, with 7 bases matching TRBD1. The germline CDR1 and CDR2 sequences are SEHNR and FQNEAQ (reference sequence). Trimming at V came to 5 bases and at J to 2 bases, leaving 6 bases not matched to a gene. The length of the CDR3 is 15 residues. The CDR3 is CASSELGQTGNTIYF. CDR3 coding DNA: TGTGCCAGCAGCGAACTGGGACAGACTGGAAACACCATATATTTT.

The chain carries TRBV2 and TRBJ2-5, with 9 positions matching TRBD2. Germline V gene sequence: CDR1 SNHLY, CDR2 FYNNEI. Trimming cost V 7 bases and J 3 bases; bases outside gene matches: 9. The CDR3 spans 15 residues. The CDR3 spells CASTGRGGLKETQYF. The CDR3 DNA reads TGTGCCAGCACTGGGCGGGGGGGCCTGAAAGAGACCCAGTACTTC.

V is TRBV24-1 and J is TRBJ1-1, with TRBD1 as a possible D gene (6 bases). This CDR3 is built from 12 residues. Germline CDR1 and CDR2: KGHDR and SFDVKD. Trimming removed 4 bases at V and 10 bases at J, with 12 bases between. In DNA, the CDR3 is TGTGCCACCAGTGACCCCAGGGGAAGAGCTTTCTTT. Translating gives CATSDPRGRAFF.

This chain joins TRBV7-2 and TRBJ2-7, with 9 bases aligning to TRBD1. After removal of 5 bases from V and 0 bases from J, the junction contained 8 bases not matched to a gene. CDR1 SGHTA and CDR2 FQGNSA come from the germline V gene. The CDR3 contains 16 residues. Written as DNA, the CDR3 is TGTGCCAGCAGCGAACCGGGACAGGGTAGCTCCTACGAGCAGTACTTC. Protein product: CASSEPGQGSSYEQYF.